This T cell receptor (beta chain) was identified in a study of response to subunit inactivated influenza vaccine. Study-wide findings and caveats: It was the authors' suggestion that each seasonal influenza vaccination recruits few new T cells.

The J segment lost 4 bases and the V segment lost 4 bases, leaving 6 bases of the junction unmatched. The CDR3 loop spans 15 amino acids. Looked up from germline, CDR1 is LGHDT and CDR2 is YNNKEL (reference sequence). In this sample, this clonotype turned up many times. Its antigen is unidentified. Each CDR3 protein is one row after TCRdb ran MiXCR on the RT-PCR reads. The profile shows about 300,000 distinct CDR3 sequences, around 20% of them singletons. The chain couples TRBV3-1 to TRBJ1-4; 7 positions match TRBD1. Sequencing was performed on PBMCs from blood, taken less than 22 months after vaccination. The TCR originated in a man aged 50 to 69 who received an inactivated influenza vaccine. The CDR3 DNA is TGTGCCAGCAGCCGCTGGGACAGCTATAATGAAAAACTGTTTTTT. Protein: CASSRWDSYNEKLFF.